This T cell receptor (beta chain) was captured in a study of blood T cell repertoires in COVID-19. Study information: Italy, Spain and the United States were the sources of the convalescent and acute COVID-19 samples. Sample material is recorded as cDNA or gDNA derived from T cells, B-cell-depleted T cells, or PBMCs.

Germline CDR1 and CDR2: SEHNR and FQNEAQ (reference sequence). CDR3 length: 15 residues. After removal of 4 bases from V and 3 bases from J, the junction contained 8 bases not matched to a gene. Grouping used clinical history reported by participants in a survey and questionnaire. Original processing notes: Estimates of nucleated cell counts were drawn from the amplification of reference gene primers. The assay was immunoSEQ multiplex PCR, and TCRdb's table has in-frame clones only and misses some. V and J calls and clone size are copied from that table; D and trimming were computed from the DNA. The sample holds 300,000 to 350,000 clones, almost 90% seen once.

Specimen: PBMCs or T cells enriched from blood (not recorded which). This receptor was obtained from a woman aged 18-30 years with acute COVID-19. This chain uses TRBV7-9 with TRBJ2-5; the match to TRBD2 covers 7 bases. The CDR3 sequence is CASSYPTSTKETQYF. The CDR3, as DNA: TGTGCCAGCAGCTACCCGACTAGCACTAAAGAGACCCAGTACTTC.